This T cell receptor beta chain was documented in a study of CD39 and CD103 CD8 tumor-infiltrating T cells. Whole-study context: An ovarian cancer patient and two HNSCC patients had repertoire comparisons shown.

No therapy was ongoing when samples were collected. CD8+CD4-CD45RA- cells, CCR7-positive or negative, formed the memory CD8 sort. Data came from immunoSEQ multiplex PCR; TCRdb stores just in-frame clones and leaves some out. The sample has around 15,000 clones, approximately 90% seen once. The sequenced sample was CD8+ T cells sorted from blood. Subset reported: total memory CD8 T cells (CD45RA-CCR7+/-) from blood or uninvolved lymph node. The clonotype was recovered from a human donor with head and neck squamous cell carcinoma.

CDR3 amino acids: CASSQAIGQGHTEAFF. As DNA, the CDR3 is TGCGCCAGCAGCCAAGCCATTGGACAGGGGCACACTGAAGCTTTCTTT. The chain carries TRBV4-1 and TRBJ1-1, with 9 bases identical to TRBD1. J lost 3 bases, V lost 1 base, and 6 bases had no gene match. The length of the CDR3 is 16 residues. Germline V gene lookup returns CDR1 MGHRA and CDR2 YSYEKL.